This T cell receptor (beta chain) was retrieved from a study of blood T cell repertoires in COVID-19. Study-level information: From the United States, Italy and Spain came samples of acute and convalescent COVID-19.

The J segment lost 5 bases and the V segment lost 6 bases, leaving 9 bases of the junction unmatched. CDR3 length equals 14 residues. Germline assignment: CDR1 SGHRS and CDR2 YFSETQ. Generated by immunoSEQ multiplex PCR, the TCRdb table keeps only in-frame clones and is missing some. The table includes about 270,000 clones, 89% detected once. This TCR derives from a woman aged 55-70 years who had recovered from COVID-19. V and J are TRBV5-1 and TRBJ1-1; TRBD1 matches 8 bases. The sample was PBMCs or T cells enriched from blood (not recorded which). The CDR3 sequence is CASTLQGDRTEAFF. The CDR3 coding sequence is TGCGCCAGCACCCTACAAGGGGACAGGACTGAAGCTTTCTTT.